The 20 T cell receptor beta chains in this list originate from one sample, sequenced in a study of blood T cell repertoires in COVID-19. The repertoire was sequenced with immunoSEQ multiplex PCR; TCRdb's copy has only in-frame clones and lacks some. The repertoire holds about 270,000 clones, with around 93% as singletons. Sequencing was done on a sample of PBMCs or T cells enriched from blood (not recorded which). The source of these receptors is a man between 35 and 55 years old who had been exposed to COVID-19.

J is TRBJ1-2 and V is TRBV28; D might be TRBD1 (5 bases). The V end lost 3 bases, the J end lost 4 bases, and 9 bases lay between the germline ends. This CDR3 region has 13 residues. CDR1 is MDHEN, CDR2 SYDVKM, per germline. The chain's CDR3 is CASSFGGPYGYTF. CDR3 bases: TGTGCCAGCAGTTTCGGGGGTCCCTATGGCTACACCTTC.

The chain uses TRBV19 and TRBJ1-1; a weak D match, TRBD1 (6 bases). Germline-derived CDR1 and CDR2 are LNHDA and SQIVND (reference sequence). This CDR3 has 15 residues. V lost 5 bases and J lost 4, with 17 bases in between. CDR3 loop: CASSFGGAPGTEAFF. For the CDR3, the DNA is TGTGCCAGTAGTTTCGGGGGGGCCCCGGGCACTGAAGCTTTCTTT.

In nucleotides, the CDR3 is TGCGCCAGCAGCCAAATCAGCGGGAGGTACACAGATACGCAGTATTTT. This sequence encodes CASSQISGRYTDTQYF. The chain couples TRBV4-1 to TRBJ2-3; 9 nucleotides line up with TRBD2. Germline lookup yields CDR1 MGHRA and CDR2 YSYEKL. The CDR3 has 16 amino acids. V gave up 2 bases and J gave up 2 bases; unmatched junction bases: 5.

This clone was detected once. This chain uses TRBV3-1 (or the pseudogene TRBV3-2) with TRBJ1-1, with a tentative D call TRBD1 (6 bases). V lost 0 bases and J 11 bases, leaving 19 bases between the germline ends. In germline, CDR1 is LGHDT, CDR2 YNNKEL (reference sequence). The CDR3 is made up of 15 amino acids. DNA for the CDR3: TGTGCCAGCAGCCAAGATGAGACAGGTTACTCAGGGGCTTTCTTT. Its protein product is CASSQDETGYSGAFF.

The chain is built from TRBV3-1 (or the pseudogene TRBV3-2) and TRBJ2-1; 9 bases fit TRBD1. V shed 4 bases and J 7 bases; nucleotides not matched to a gene: 11. The germline V gene encodes CDR1 LGHDT and CDR2 YNNKEL (reference sequence). CDR3 size: 16 residues. CDR3 sequence: CASSLIGTGNGNEQFF. DNA for the CDR3: TGTGCCAGCAGCCTGATAGGGACAGGGAATGGTAATGAGCAGTTCTTC.

This chain uses TRBV28 with TRBJ2-1, with 8 bases identical to TRBD2. The germline V gene has CDR1 MDHEN and CDR2 SYDVKM. V was pared by 3 bases and J by 2 bases, with 3 bases of the junction left unmatched. CDR3 length: 15 residues. The CDR3 sequence is CASSLALAAYNEQFF. In DNA form, the CDR3 reads TGTGCCAGCAGTTTGGCACTAGCGGCCTACAATGAGCAGTTCTTC.

This clone has just one count. The chain combines TRBV5-4 with TRBJ1-4, with D unresolved. V gave up 0 bases and J gave up 1 base, with 16 bases separating them. The CDR3 loop spans 18 amino acids. Germline assignment: CDR1 SGHNT and CDR2 YYREEE (reference sequence). This CDR3 is CASSLAAQPSGTNEKLFF. CDR3 bases: TGTGCCAGCAGCTTGGCCGCGCAACCGAGCGGAACTAATGAAAAACTGTTTTTT. The variable domain in full, completed from reference TRBV5-4 and TRBJ1-4, reads ETGVTQSPTHLIKTRGQQVTLRCSSQSGHNTVSWYQQALGQGPQFIFQYYREEENGRGNFPPRFSGLQFPNYSSELNVNALELDDSALYLCASSLAAQPSGTNEKLFFGSGTQLSVL.

The CDR3 nucleotides read TGTGCCAGCAGTAAACGGACAGGTGCGAGGGACGAGCAGTACTTC. Translation gives CASSKRTGARDEQYF. The V call is TRBV28, the J call TRBJ2-7; TRBD1 agrees at 7 bases. Trimming cost V 5 bases and J 5 bases; bases outside gene matches: 12. CDR1 and CDR2 (germline): MDHEN, SYDVKM. This CDR3 comprises 15 residues.

The gene calls are TRBV30 and TRBJ1-5; no reliable D call. Germline V CDR1 and CDR2: GTSNPN, SVGIG (reference sequence). CDR3 length equals 13 residues. The germline V and J ends were trimmed by 2 bases and 4 bases, with 9 bases remaining between them. In DNA, the CDR3 is TGTGCCTGGAGTTCCCGGACTAATCAGCCCCAGCATTTT. This codes for CAWSSRTNQPQHF.

V is TRBV5-4 and J is TRBJ2-7; D perhaps matches TRBD2 (5 bases). The V gene lost 4 bases and the J gene lost 3 bases, with 17 bases spanning the gap. In germline, CDR1 is SGHNT, CDR2 YYREEE (reference sequence). The CDR3 runs 15 residues. The CDR3 loop is CASSTAQAADYEQYF. CDR3 sequence (DNA): TGTGCCAGCAGCACTGCGCAAGCGGCAGACTACGAGCAGTACTTC.

The chain has TRBV7-3 and TRBJ2-1, with a tentative D call TRBD2 (5 bases). In germline, CDR1 is SGHTA, CDR2 FQGTGA. The CDR3 contains 13 residues. With 4 bases removed from V and 8 bases from J, the gap between germline ends came to 12 bases. CDR3 DNA: TGTGCCAGCAGCTCAATGTGGGGAGATGAGCAGTTCTTC. Its protein product is CASSSMWGDEQFF.

The chain combines TRBV27 with TRBJ2-3; 10 nucleotides agree with TRBD2. The J segment lost 3 bases and the V segment lost 0 bases, leaving 12 bases of the junction unmatched. There are 19 residues in the CDR3. From germline, CDR1 is MNHEY and CDR2 SMNVEV (reference sequence). CDR3 DNA: TGTGCCAGCAGTTTATCCGGTGTACCTAGCGGGAGTCAGACAGATACGCAGTATTTT. Amino acids: CASSLSGVPSGSQTDTQYF.

This clone was recorded only once. The V and J genes are TRBV12-3 or TRBV12-4 and TRBJ2-3; D is uncertain. Trimming removed 5 bases at V and 9 bases at J, with 12 bases between. The length of the CDR3 is 12 residues. The chain's CDR3 is CASSSRHDTQYF. In nucleotides, the CDR3 is TGTGCCAGCAGTAGCAGACACGACACGCAGTATTTT.

The chain employs TRBV7-8 and TRBJ2-5, with a weak D call TRBD1 (6 bases). V lost 5 bases and J 2 bases, leaving 18 bases between the germline ends. The CDR3 consists of 16 residues. The germline V gene has CDR1 SGHVS and CDR2 FQNEAQ. The CDR3 reads CASSHPQGRGQETQYF. CDR3 DNA sequence: TGTGCCAGCAGCCACCCGCAGGGCAGGGGTCAAGAGACCCAGTACTTC.

This rearrangement joins TRBV12-3 or TRBV12-4 to TRBJ1-1, with 8 bases that match TRBD1. Trimming cost V 6 bases and J 5 bases; bases outside gene matches: 5. The CDR3 runs to 13 residues. The CDR3 is CASRSQGATEAFF. In DNA form, the CDR3 reads TGTGCCAGCAGGTCGCAGGGGGCGACTGAAGCTTTCTTT.

This chain links TRBV6-2 or TRBV6-3 with TRBJ2-1; D ambiguous. Trimming shortened V by 5 bases and J by 5 bases, and 10 bases separated the two germline ends. This CDR3 is built from 13 residues. In germline, CDR1 is MNHEY, CDR2 SVGEGT. The CDR3 is CASSIQQNNEQFF. CDR3 nucleotide sequence: TGTGCCAGCAGTATTCAACAAAACAATGAGCAGTTCTTC.

The gene calls are TRBV28 and TRBJ1-1; D unclear. V gave up 5 bases and J gave up 7 bases, with 11 bases separating them. The CDR3 totals 12 residues. Per germline, CDR1 MDHEN and CDR2 SYDVKM. Here the CDR3 reads CASSPGNGEAFF. In nucleotides, the CDR3 is TGTGCCAGCAGTCCGGGAAACGGTGAAGCTTTCTTT.

This CDR3 is CASSSTAGGLAKNIQYF. The CDR3 DNA follows: TGTGCCAGCAGTTCTACAGCGGGAGGGCTAGCCAAAAACATTCAGTACTTC. V usage is TRBV6-2 or TRBV6-3 and J usage is TRBJ2-4; 10 bases align to TRBD2. Germline values: CDR1 MNHEY, CDR2 SVGEGT. V lost 4 bases, J lost 0 bases, and 6 bases stayed unmatched. The CDR3 has 17 amino acids.

The chain carries TRBV4-1 and TRBJ1-1; TRBD1 matches 7 bases. This CDR3 is 15 amino acids long. Germline CDR1 reads MGHRA; CDR2 reads YSYEKL. Trimming removed 3 bases from V and 8 bases from J; junction bases left unmatched: 12. This CDR3 is CASSQGATGFIEAFF. The CDR3 nucleotides read TGCGCCAGCAGCCAGGGAGCGACAGGGTTTATCGAAGCTTTCTTT.

V is TRBV6-2 or TRBV6-3 and J is TRBJ1-1; D may be TRBD1 (5 bases). The germline gives CDR1 MNHEY, CDR2 SVGEGT. The CDR3 runs to 15 residues. V was clipped by 4 bases and J by 1 base, with 13 bases between them. DNA for the CDR3: TGTGCCAGCAGTTTCGGGCGGGGCAGGAACACTGAAGCTTTCTTT. It specifies CASSFGRGRNTEAFF.